Listed below are T cell receptor beta chains from one sample, sequenced in a study of CD8+ T cells in alopecia areata. This table comes from immunoSEQ multiplex PCR, and its TCRdb copy is limited to in-frame clones, with some not included. The table lists 65,000 to 95,000 clones, roughly 51% of them singletons. Source material: NKG2D-high CD8+ T cells sorted from blood. All receptors come from a human donor with alopecia areata. The CDR3 runs from the conserved cysteine through the conserved F or W. The D gene is left open where the match is weak. Where a row states a size, it is once, few, many or the class of an expanded clone; other rows omit it.

abundance	v_gene	j_gene	d_gene	CDR3aa	CDR3nt
few	TRBV14	TRBJ1-1	TRBD1	CASSFDRDTEAFF	TGTGCCAGCAGCTTCGACAGGGACACTGAAGCTTTCTTT
NA	TRBV2	TRBJ2-1	TRBD2	CASSVAGGRANEQFF	TGTGCCAGCAGTGTCGCGGGCGGGAGGGCCAATGAGCAGTTCTTC
NA	TRBV7-9	TRBJ2-7	NA	CASSRQNNYEQYF	TGTGCCAGCAGCCGTCAAAATAACTACGAGCAGTACTTC
NA	TRBV9	TRBJ1-2	NA	CASSGRFRTEANYGYTF	TGTGCCAGCAGCGGAAGATTCCGGACAGAGGCTAACTATGGCTACACCTTC
few	TRBV5-4	TRBJ1-1	NA	CASSLSLGITEAFF	TGTGCCAGCAGCTTGTCTCTGGGGATCACTGAAGCTTTCTTT
NA	TRBV4-3	TRBJ2-7	NA	CASSQGRSVHEQYF	TGCGCCAGCAGCCAAGGTCGGTCCGTCCACGAGCAGTACTTC
NA	TRBV27	TRBJ2-1	TRBD1	CASSTGTGLYNEQFF	TGTGCCAGCAGTACCGGGACAGGGCTCTACAATGAGCAGTTCTTC
NA	TRBV30	TRBJ2-1	NA	CAWGVNEQFF	TGTGCCTGGGGTGTCAATGAGCAGTTCTTC
NA	TRBV29-1	TRBJ1-6	NA	CSVGPRSAANSPLHF	TGCAGCGTTGGCCCCAGGTCCGCTGCTAATTCACCCCTCCACTTT
few	TRBV29-1	TRBJ2-1	NA	CSVGPVVEARANEQFF	TGCAGCGTTGGGCCCGTGGTGGAAGCTAGGGCCAATGAGCAGTTCTTC
NA	TRBV7-8	TRBJ1-5	NA	CASSDRTGKGQPQHF	TGTGCCAGCAGCGATCGTACAGGGAAAGGTCAGCCCCAGCATTTT
NA	TRBV4-1	TRBJ2-7	NA	CASSPGAGSSYEQYF	TGCGCCAGCAGCCCTGGGGCTGGGAGCTCCTACGAGCAGTACTTC